This T cell receptor (beta chain) was observed in a study of CD8+CD57+ T cells in acquired aplastic anemia. Study-wide background: Average DNA yield from sorted CD4+ and CD8+ cells was approximately 3 ug. Findings and caveats of the study: Comparison of patients with controls identified nearly 30 shared CD8+ CDR3 sequences.

The study profiled TCR beta VDJ and CDR3 using genomic DNA as template. One entry per CDR3 protein, called by TCRdb with MiXCR from the reads. The sample has 150,000 to 200,000 distinct CDR3 sequences; about 64% are singletons. J gave up 5 bases and V 6 bases, and 8 bases lay outside the gene matches. CDR1 and CDR2 (germline): SEHNR, FQNEAQ (reference sequence). This CDR3 contains 16 residues. To note about this clonotype: Its antigen is not known.

This clonotype was obtained from a human donor with severe aplastic anemia or a healthy control (not recorded which). The gene calls are TRBV7-9 and TRBJ1-6; TRBD1 matches at 9 bases. The specimen was sorted CD4+, CD8+, or CD8+CD57+ T cells (not recorded which) from PBMCs. The CDR3 region has the DNA TGTGCCAGCAGTCCCCCCCGGGACAGGGATAATTCACCCCTCCACTTT. It specifies CASSPPRDRDNSPLHF.